This T cell receptor (beta chain) was identified in a study of OX40 agonist ivuxolimab in advanced cancers. General study results and limits: By week 6 at 0.1 to 3.0 mg/kg, blood CD4+ and CD8+ T cells had expanded clonally.

The CDR3 is 12 amino acids in total, end residues counted. The sampling schedule covered blood at baseline, cycle 4 day 1, and cycle 7 day 1. Here immunoSEQ multiplex PCR was the method, and the copy in TCRdb shows in-frame clones only, minus some. The data contain about 81,000 clones, 80% to 90% of them singletons. About this clone itself: What it binds is not known. The CDR3 does not end in the conserved phenylalanine or tryptophan, so this is likely a read error. It is unclear where the CDR3 begins or ends on the DNA, so no DNA is shown, and the CDR3 is as TCRdb lists it.

The source material was CD4+ or CD8+ T cells sorted from blood, sampled in a trial of the OX40 agonist ivuxolimab. The rearrangement links TRBV6-7 to TRBJ1-5; TRBD1, the D gene given by the table, was not confirmed from the DNA. TRBV6-7 is treated as an ORF (open reading frame) with a function not yet certain. This TCR derives from an adult with an advanced solid tumor such as melanoma, head and neck, liver or kidney cancer. CDR3 sequence reads: CASSFQGGGSRL.